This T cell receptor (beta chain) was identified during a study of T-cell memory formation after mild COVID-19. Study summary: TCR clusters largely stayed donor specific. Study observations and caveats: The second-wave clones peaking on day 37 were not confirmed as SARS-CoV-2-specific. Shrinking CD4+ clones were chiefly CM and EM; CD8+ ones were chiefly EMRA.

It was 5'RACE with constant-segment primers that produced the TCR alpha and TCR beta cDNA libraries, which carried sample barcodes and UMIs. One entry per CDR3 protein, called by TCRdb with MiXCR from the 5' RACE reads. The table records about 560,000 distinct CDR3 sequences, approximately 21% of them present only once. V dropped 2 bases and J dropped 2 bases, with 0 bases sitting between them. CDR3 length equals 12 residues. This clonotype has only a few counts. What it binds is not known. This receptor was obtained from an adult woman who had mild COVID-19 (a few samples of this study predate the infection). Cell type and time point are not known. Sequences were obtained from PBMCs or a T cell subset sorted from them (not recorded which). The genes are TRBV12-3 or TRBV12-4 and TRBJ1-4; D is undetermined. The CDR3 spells CASSLTNEKLFF. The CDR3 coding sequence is TGTGCCAGCAGTTTAACTAATGAAAAACTGTTTTTT.